The clone carrying this T cell receptor beta chain was detected once. This record comes from a study of blood T cell repertoires in COVID-19. Study at large: Material from acute and convalescent COVID-19 was sourced from the United States, Italy and Spain.

Under the authors' procedure: Reference gene primer amplification gave estimated nucleated cell counts. Sequenced by immunoSEQ multiplex PCR; TCRdb stores in-frame clones only, minus some. From that table come the V and J calls and clone size; the DNA was used to work out D and trimming. The table records around 80,000 clones, 75% to 95% of them present only once. The CDR3 spans 15 residues. The V segment lost 0 bases and the J segment 0 bases; nucleotides outside the gene matches: 0. Germline assignment: CDR1 SGHRS and CDR2 YFSETQ. This TCR derives from a woman aged 80 or over with acute or convalescent COVID-19. Sequencing was carried out using peripheral blood. V and J are TRBV5-1 and TRBJ1-5; TRBD1 matches 7 bases. The CDR3 reads CASSLAGGSNQPQHF. The CDR3 nucleotides are TGCGCCAGCAGCTTGGCAGGGGGTAGCAATCAGCCCCAGCATTTT.